This T cell receptor (beta chain) was recorded in a study of T-cell memory formation after mild COVID-19. As for the study in general: Clustering of TCRs was largely donor specific.

Constant-segment primers served in 5'RACE that generated TCR alpha and TCR beta cDNA libraries bearing sample barcodes and UMIs. TCRdb passed the 5' RACE reads through MiXCR, listing each CDR3 protein once. In the table there are approximately 300,000 distinct CDR3 sequences, approximately 16% of which are singletons. This clonotype turned up a few times. Its antigen is unidentified. V was pared by 4 bases and J by 7 bases, with 12 bases between. Per the germline V gene, CDR1 is SGHRS and CDR2 is YFSETQ. The CDR3 covers 13 residues. Overall study results and limits: Cross-reactive memory seemingly joined, as some responding clones were found in pre-infection memory.

The chain recombines TRBV5-1 with TRBJ2-1; weak D call: TRBD2 (5 bases). Sequencing was performed on PBMCs or a T cell subset sorted from them (not recorded which). This clonotype originated in a man in his late teens or twenties who had mild COVID-19 (a few samples of this study predate the infection). Cell type and time point are not known. CDR3 sequence reads: CASSPGSGNEQFF. The CDR3 region has the DNA TGCGCCAGCAGCCCGGGGAGCGGTAATGAGCAGTTCTTC. Based on the CDR3 plus reference TRBV5-1 and TRBJ2-1, the full variable domain is KAGVTQTPRYLIKTRGQQVTLSCSPISGHRSVSWYQQTPGQGLQFLFEYFSETQRNKGNFPGRFSGRQFSNSRSEMNVSTLELGDSALYLCASSPGSGNEQFFGPGTRLTVL.